This T cell receptor (beta chain) came from a study of cytomegalovirus exposure and HLA in healthy donors. Study context: Counted in an early data release were roughly 87 million unique TCRs from HLA-typed donors.

The PCR ran on 60 Vbeta and 13 Jbeta primers. Assay used: immunoSEQ multiplex PCR; TCRdb lists only in-frame clones, some missing. The sample has 200,000 to 250,000 clones, just under 85% seen once. Germline V gene sequence: CDR1 MNHEY, CDR2 SVGAGI. This CDR3 is 13 amino acids long. Trimming took 6 bases from V and 8 from J, leaving 16 bases between them. With respect to this clone: Its antigen remains unknown.

Study results and limitations: Analysis performed later found 15,000 or so TCR beta sequences associated with HLA alleles at 0.05 false discovery rate. A few chains tied to CMV proved CMV antigen-specific in vitro.

Participants comprised healthy donors of bone marrow. The chain joins TRBV6-5 to TRBJ1-2; perhaps TRBD1 as D (5 bases). The clonotype was recovered from a woman between 35 and 50 years old in good health and CMV-seronegative. The specimen was PBMCs. CDR3 loop: CASRSDRASGYTF. The CDR3, as DNA: TGTGCCAGCAGATCCGACAGAGCGTCCGGCTACACCTTC.